The clone carrying this T cell receptor beta chain was seen only once. The CDR3 is 13 residues long. With 5 bases clipped from V and 15 bases from J, the junction kept 13 bases outside the gene matches. Germline CDR1 and CDR2: MNHNS and SASEGT. The PCR used 60 Vbeta and 13 Jbeta primers. TCRdb's table, derived via immunoSEQ multiplex PCR, lists solely in-frame clones and lacks some. The sample has 95,000 to 150,000 clones, roughly 78% seen once. The data are from a study of cytomegalovirus exposure and HLA in healthy donors. Healthy people donating bone marrow made up the donors. The sequence came from a man younger than 45 in good health and CMV-seropositive. The sample comprised PBMCs. The chain employs TRBV6-1 and TRBJ2-1, with TRBD2 matching over 7 bases. The CDR3 here is CASSPRTGWEGFF. The DNA of the CDR3 is TGTGCCAGCAGTCCTCGGACGGGCTGGGAGGGGTTCTTC.